Shown below are 11 T cell receptor beta chains from a single sample sequenced in a study of T cell responses to AZD1222 COVID-19 vaccine. Sequencing was performed with immunoSEQ multiplex PCR; in TCRdb, only in-frame clones are kept and a portion is missing. The repertoire holds 150,000 or so clones, with approximately 93% as singletons. Sequencing was performed on peripheral blood, taken on day 0 of AZD1222 vaccination. Receptors originate from an adult in good health.

V gene TRBV28 combines with J gene TRBJ2-5, with D perhaps matching TRBD2 (5 bases). The germline CDR1 and CDR2 sequences are MDHEN and SYDVKM. Trimming took 4 bases from V and 5 from J, leaving 14 bases between them. This CDR3 is 14 amino acids long. This CDR3 is CASSSQWRRETQYF. In DNA, the CDR3 is TGTGCCAGCAGTTCTCAGTGGAGGAGGGAGACCCAGTACTTC.

The sample holds one count of this clone. This sequence joins TRBV6-5 and TRBJ1-5; D not certain. V dropped 7 bases and J dropped 2 bases, with 12 bases sitting between them. The CDR3 length is 14 residues. Germline CDR1 and CDR2: MNHEY and SVGAGI. CDR3 bases: TGTGCCAGCAAGGTCGGGTTGGGCAATCAGCCCCAGCATTTT. Its translation is CASKVGLGNQPQHF.

The chain uses TRBV28 and TRBJ1-3; 7 bases align to TRBD1. Losses at the gene ends were 1 base for V and 2 bases for J; bases not matched to a gene: 5. This CDR3 contains 16 residues. The germline CDR1 and CDR2 sequences are MDHEN and SYDVKM. The CDR3 bases are TGTGCCAGCAGTTTATCACAGGGGCTTCCTGGAAACACCATATATTTT. It encodes CASSLSQGLPGNTIYF.

The chain recombines TRBV12-3 or TRBV12-4 with TRBJ1-2; D gene unclear. Trimming stripped 4 bases from V and 2 bases from J, with 8 bases between. The CDR3 covers 13 residues. The CDR3 bases are TGTGCCAGCAGTTCGGCCTGGAACTATGGCTACACCTTC. This codes for CASSSAWNYGYTF.

The J gene is TRBJ2-3, the V gene TRBV11-2; TRBD2 might be the D (6 bases). CDR1 is SGHAT, CDR2 FQNNGV, per germline. The CDR3 sequence is 16 residues long. Trimming stripped 5 bases from V and 2 bases from J, with 17 bases between. In DNA, the CDR3 is TGTGCCAGCAGCCAACTAGGGTGGGGGGTCACAGATACGCAGTATTTT. Translating it yields CASSQLGWGVTDTQYF.

The J gene is TRBJ1-6, the V gene TRBV6-5; D is unresolved. The CDR3 length is 14 residues. The germline CDR1 and CDR2 sequences are MNHEY and SVGAGI. V shed 4 bases and J shed 10 bases, with 14 bases lying between them. The CDR3 is CASSLQWFSSPLHF. The CDR3 DNA reads as TGTGCCAGCAGTTTACAGTGGTTCTCGTCACCCCTCCACTTT.

The J gene is TRBJ1-3, the V gene TRBV11-2; maybe TRBD1 (5 bases). The CDR3 is 13 amino acids. Germline CDR1 is SGHAT and CDR2 is FQNNGV. V was trimmed by 1 base and J by 9 bases, leaving 10 bases between them. As DNA, the CDR3 is TGTGCCAGCAGCTTAGGACAGAGAGGCACCATATATTTT. Its protein is CASSLGQRGTIYF.

V is TRBV7-9 and J is TRBJ1-1, with D possibly being TRBD1 (6 bases). V was cut by 5 bases and J by 1 base, with 8 bases left in between. Per the germline V gene, CDR1 is SEHNR and CDR2 is FQNEAQ (reference sequence). The CDR3 consists of 13 residues. CDR3 DNA: TGTGCCAGCAGCCCGACAGGGAACACTGAAGCTTTCTTT. Protein product: CASSPTGNTEAFF.

The V call is TRBV9, the J call TRBJ1-1; D might be TRBD1 (5 bases). V dropped 1 base and J dropped 7 bases, with 14 bases sitting between them. Germline V CDR1 and CDR2: SGDLS, YYNGEE. CDR3 length: 14 amino acids. In nucleotides, the CDR3 is TGTGCCAGCAGCGTACTCGGGGGTTCTGGTGAAGCTTTCTTT. Amino acids: CASSVLGGSGEAFF.

The chain joins TRBV11-3 to TRBJ1-1; D gene uncertain. The CDR3 is 13 residues long. CDR1 is SGHNT, CDR2 YENEEA, per germline. The V end lost 1 base, the J end lost 3 bases, and 6 bases lay between the germline ends. The CDR3, as DNA: TGTGCCAGCAGCTTAGTATCCGACACTGAAGCTTTCTTT. Protein sequence: CASSLVSDTEAFF.

This chain uses TRBV7-3 with TRBJ1-1, with TRBD1 identical over 8 bases. The germline V gene has CDR1 SGHTA and CDR2 FQGTGA. The CDR3 is made up of 14 amino acids. J was trimmed by 7 bases and V by 6 bases; bases with no gene match: 10. The CDR3 nucleotides read TGTGCCAGCAGACGAACAGGGGGTCGGGATGAAGCTTTCTTT. Amino acids: CASRRTGGRDEAFF.